The subject of this entry is one T cell receptor (beta chain). As processed by the authors: Amplification of reference gene primers was used by the study to estimate nucleated cell counts. Data came from immunoSEQ multiplex PCR; TCRdb stores just in-frame clones and leaves some out. Clone size and the V and J calls come from that table; the DNA yielded D and trimming. The sample includes 140,000 to 150,000 clones, approximately 87% of them seen just once. These data originate in a study of blood T cell repertoires in COVID-19. The CDR3 is 14 residues long. V lost 0 bases, J lost 1 base, and 5 bases lay in between. From germline, CDR1 is SGHDT and CDR2 YYEEEE.

The chain couples TRBV5-6 to TRBJ1-3, with D unresolved. Sequences were obtained from peripheral blood. This TCR came from a man between 50 and 59 years old who had recovered from COVID-19. This chain's CDR3 is CASSLAGSGNTIYF. The CDR3 bases are TGTGCCAGCAGCTTGGCGGGTTCTGGAAACACCATATATTTT. Supplemented by reference TRBV5-6 and TRBJ1-3, the full variable domain reads DAGVTQSPTHLIKTRGQQVTLRCSPKSGHDTVSWYQQALGQGPQFIFQYYEEEERQRGNFPDRFSGHQFPNYSSELNVNALLLGDSALYLCASSLAGSGNTIYFGEGSWLTVV.